The clone carrying this T cell receptor beta chain has just one count. Its target is not known. RNA was extracted with the RNeasy kit, and a quantity of about 0.45 to 1 ug was reverse transcribed using random hexamers. TCRdb reprocessed the immunoSEQ multiplex PCR reads with MiXCR, giving one entry per CDR3 protein. The sample has tens of thousands of distinct CDR3 sequences, roughly 94% seen once; the top ten hold about 0.5%. The V gene's germline CDR1 is MNHEY and CDR2 SVGEGT. V was trimmed by 2 bases and J by 4 bases, leaving 11 bases between them. The CDR3 covers 14 residues. These data originate in a study of CD8 T cells in Susac syndrome. Whole-study findings and limits: Susac-specific public clones found in total CD8+ repertoires numbered some 17, and those in CD8+ TEMRA repertoires numbered several. The study acknowledged a relatively small number of individuals in its TCR sequencing and HLA analysis. The study found that Susac CD8+ clonal expansion peaked in TEMRA cells and active patients.

The sequenced target, TCR beta, came from blood CD8+ and CD4+ T cells. The receptor was derived from a human donor with Susac syndrome. J is TRBJ1-1 and V is TRBV6-2 or TRBV6-3; D possibly corresponds to TRBD1 (5 bases). Material: CD8+ T cells from PBMCs. Written as DNA, the CDR3 is TGTGCCAGCAGTTACGGCAGGGTGGGCACTGAAGCTTTCTTT. Its protein is CASSYGRVGTEAFF.